The next 2 T cell receptor beta chains were all read from a single sample in a study of long-term antiretroviral therapy in people with HIV. Sequencing used immunoSEQ v3.0 at survey level. Here immunoSEQ multiplex PCR was the method, and the copy in TCRdb shows in-frame clones only, minus some. The sample gives fewer than 25,000 clones, roughly 80% of which show up once; 13% to 15% is in the top ten. The sequenced sample was unsorted PBMCs, obtained 2.9 years after starting antiretroviral therapy. Every receptor here comes from a woman aged 25 to 45 with HIV.

The genes are TRBV18 and TRBJ1-1, with D uncertain. Trimming pared 5 bases from V and 0 bases from J, leaving 10 bases between. CDR3 length equals 14 residues. Looked up from germline, CDR1 is KGHSH and CDR2 is LQKENI. CDR3 sequence (DNA): TGTGCCAGCTCAGGCAGCCTCATGAACACTGAAGCTTTCTTT. It codes for CASSGSLMNTEAFF. The full variable domain, with the rest looked up from reference TRBV18 and TRBJ1-1, is NAGVMQNPRHLVRRRGQEARLRCSPMKGHSHVYWYRQLPEEGLKFMVYLQKENIIDESGMPKERFSAEFPKEGPSILRIQQVVRGDSAAYFCASSGSLMNTEAFFGQGTRLTVV.

This clone showed up just once. The chain couples TRBV11-2 to TRBJ2-3, with 9 positions matching TRBD2. Losses at the gene ends were 2 bases for V and 1 base for J; bases not matched to a gene: 4. CDR1 SGHAT and CDR2 FQNNGV come from the germline V gene. This CDR3 is built from 16 residues. CDR3: CASSLSASGGTDTQYF. Here the CDR3 DNA reads TGTGCCAGCAGCTTATCTGCTAGCGGGGGCACAGATACGCAGTATTTT.